The entry that follows covers one T cell receptor (beta chain) sequence. The data are from a study of human T cells and chemical hapten exposure. At the level of the study: The patch tests put 0.01% DPC on the skin of the upper back and were read 6 days later.

TCRdb re-analysed the RACE reads in MiXCR, keeping a single row per CDR3 protein. This sample carries a few hundred thousand distinct CDR3 sequences, around 6% of them seen once, and the ten largest clones take over 5.5%. The germline gives CDR1 MNHEY, CDR2 SVGEGT. CDR3 length: 16 amino acids. The J segment lost 3 bases and the V segment lost 8 bases, leaving 9 bases of the junction unmatched. Time point reported: patch test 2, 6 weeks after DPC sensitization. Treatment: therapeutic diphenylcyclopropenone sensitization with weekly scalp DPC. Samples of blood were obtained prior to the application of each patch test.

The source of this sequence is a woman under 30 with alopecia areata. Some clones in this sample may be carry-over from other donors' samples. This sample comprised whole blood, obtained in connection with sensitization to the hapten diphenylcyclopropenone (DPC). V is TRBV6-2 or TRBV6-3 and J is TRBJ1-6; 8 bases line up with TRBD1. CDR3 bases: TGTGCCAGCCACCCGGGACAGGAGATCTATAATTCACCCCTCCACTTT. Translating gives CASHPGQEIYNSPLHF.